The 31 T cell receptor beta chains reported below all come from one sample, sequenced in a study of control samples from healthy donors and cancer patients. Sequencing was performed with immunoSEQ multiplex PCR; in TCRdb, only in-frame clones are kept and a portion is missing. Of 80,000 or so clones listed, 94% are singletons. Sequencing was carried out using blood. The receptors shown here come from a woman aged 35 to 49 in good health.

The chain couples TRBV4-2 to TRBJ2-3; 12 bases are a match to TRBD2. There are 18 residues in the CDR3. CDR1 is LGHNA, CDR2 YNFKEQ, per germline. The ends lost 6 bases at V and 2 bases at J; junction bases unmatched: 12. CDR3 sequence (DNA): TGTGCCAGCAGGCCTAGCGGGGGGGGAAAGCAGCTCACAGATACGCAGTATTTT. Protein sequence: CASRPSGGGKQLTDTQYF.

The chain combines TRBV28 with TRBJ2-1; TRBD1 matches at 7 bases. V lost 5 bases to trimming and J lost 4 bases; unmatched junction nucleotides: 5. CDR3 length equals 14 residues. Germline V lookup: CDR1 MDHEN, CDR2 SYDVKM. CDR3 in amino acids: CASSRGTDYNEQFF. DNA of the CDR3: TGTGCCAGCAGTCGTGGGACAGATTACAATGAGCAGTTCTTC.

This rearrangement joins TRBV9 to TRBJ2-7; 8 positions agree with TRBD1. After removal of 1 base from V and 3 bases from J, the junction contained 3 bases not matched to a gene. Per germline, CDR1 SGDLS and CDR2 YYNGEE. The CDR3 has 14 amino acids. The CDR3 DNA reads as TGTGCCAGCAGCGTAAGGGGGACAGGCTACGAGCAGTACTTC. Translated, it gives CASSVRGTGYEQYF.

The chain couples TRBV7-9 to TRBJ1-4; D is uncertain. V lost 4 bases to trimming and J lost 1 base, with 10 bases between them. This CDR3 is built from 15 residues. Germline V gene sequence: CDR1 SEHNR, CDR2 FQNEAQ (reference sequence). The CDR3 region is CASSSSAQTNEKLFF. In DNA, the CDR3 is TGTGCCAGCAGCTCTTCGGCTCAAACTAATGAAAAACTGTTTTTT.

The J gene is TRBJ2-1, the V gene TRBV7-9, with D perhaps matching TRBD1 (5 bases). Trimming pared 2 bases from V and 4 bases from J, leaving 15 bases between. The CDR3 runs 16 residues. The V gene's germline CDR1 is SEHNR and CDR2 FQNEAQ (reference sequence). The CDR3 here is CASSLLPGWVYNEQFF. For the CDR3, the DNA is TGTGCCAGCAGCTTACTACCAGGGTGGGTATACAATGAGCAGTTCTTC.

The chain recombines TRBV7-8 with TRBJ1-4; D unclear. The CDR3 consists of 15 residues. V was clipped by 1 base and J by 7 bases, with 13 bases between them. From germline, CDR1 is SGHVS and CDR2 FQNEAQ. The CDR3 bases are TGTGCCAGCAGCTTAGGGGCGGGATTATCTGAAAAACTGTTTTTT. Its protein is CASSLGAGLSEKLFF.

The J gene is TRBJ1-6, the V gene TRBV6-5, with TRBD1 matching over 7 bases. Germline CDR1 reads MNHEY; CDR2 reads SVGAGI. This CDR3 comprises 14 residues. V was pared by 6 bases and J by 7 bases, with 6 bases of the junction left unmatched. The CDR3 here is CASSSGQRNSPLHF. CDR3 nucleotide sequence: TGTGCCAGCAGCTCGGGACAGAGGAATTCACCCCTCCACTTT.

This clone has a handful of counts. The chain recombines TRBV6-4 with TRBJ2-1, with 10 bases identical to TRBD2. V was clipped by 2 bases and J by 7 bases; unmatched bases: 5. Germline lookup yields CDR1 MRHNA and CDR2 SNTAGT. The CDR3 extends over 15 amino acids. The chain's CDR3 is CASSDDLAGVNEQFF. CDR3 nucleotides: TGTGCCAGCAGTGACGACCTAGCGGGAGTTAATGAGCAGTTCTTC.

This clone was detected once. The chain links TRBV19 to TRBJ1-6, with TRBD1 matching 7 bases. Germline CDR1 is LNHDA and CDR2 is SQIVND (reference sequence). CDR3 length: 15 residues. V shed 5 bases and J 8 bases; nucleotides not matched to a gene: 9. In nucleotides, the CDR3 is TGTGCCAGTAGTGAAAGCAGGGGGACGTATTCACCCCTCCACTTT. Its protein product is CASSESRGTYSPLHF. Variable domain in full (rest from reference TRBV19 and TRBJ1-6): DGGITQSPKYLFRKEGQNVTLSCEQNLNHDAMYWYRQDPGQGLRLIYYSQIVNDFQKGDIAEGYSVSREKKESFPLTVTSAQKNPTAFYLCASSESRGTYSPLHFGNGTRLTVT.

The chain joins TRBV2 to TRBJ1-1, with a tentative D call TRBD1 (5 bases). CDR1 is SNHLY, CDR2 FYNNEI, per germline. V was clipped by 4 bases and J by 3 bases, with 12 bases between them. The CDR3 is made up of 14 amino acids. CDR3 loop: CASSGQGGDTEAFF. The CDR3 DNA sequence: TGTGCCAGCAGTGGGCAGGGAGGGGACACTGAAGCTTTCTTT.

In nucleotides, the CDR3 is TGTGCCAGCTCTCCGGAACCCAGAAACAATGAGCAGTTCTTC. Translation gives CASSPEPRNNEQFF. The J gene is TRBJ2-1, the V gene TRBV6-5, with unresolved D. The CDR3 runs to 14 residues. Germline CDR1 MNHEY, CDR2 SVGAGI. V lost 8 bases, J lost 5 bases, and 16 bases lay in between.

This sequence joins TRBV29-1 and TRBJ2-5, with D perhaps matching TRBD1 or TRBD2 (5 bases each). V dropped 3 bases and J dropped 4 bases, with 9 bases sitting between them. The CDR3 has 12 residues. Germline-derived CDR1 and CDR2 are SQVTM and ANQGSEA. CDR3 sequence reads: CSVDDSGETQYF. CDR3 nucleotide sequence: TGCAGCGTTGACGACAGCGGAGAGACCCAGTACTTC.

A few counts support this clone. This chain links TRBV6-5 with TRBJ1-3; D gene unclear. The CDR3 runs 16 residues. With 0 bases removed from V and 0 bases from J, the gap between germline ends came to 9 bases. Germline CDR1 reads MNHEY; CDR2 reads SVGAGI. CDR3 sequence reads: CASSYSQAGSGNTIYF. DNA of the CDR3: TGTGCCAGCAGTTACTCTCAGGCCGGCTCTGGAAACACCATATATTTT.

This sequence joins TRBV6-1 and TRBJ2-5; no firm D call. From germline, CDR1 is MNHNS and CDR2 SASEGT. V shed 0 bases and J shed 1 base, with 9 bases lying between them. The length of the CDR3 is 15 residues. The CDR3 loop reads CASSEASYTQETQYF. The CDR3 coding sequence is TGTGCCAGCAGTGAAGCTAGTTATACCCAAGAGACCCAGTACTTC.

This sequence joins TRBV15 and TRBJ1-4, with a weak D call TRBD1 (5 bases). Germline CDR1 is LNHNV and CDR2 is YYDKDF (reference sequence). The CDR3 length is 17 residues. The V and J ends lost 5 bases and 0 bases respectively, with 16 bases between them. The CDR3 DNA follows: TGTGCCACCAGCGGATACGGGACCTTTGCAACTAATGAAAAACTGTTTTTT. Encoded protein: CATSGYGTFATNEKLFF.

The chain employs TRBV20-1 and TRBJ1-1; D gene uncertain. V lost 3 bases and J 1 base, leaving 3 bases between the germline ends. Germline V gene lookup returns CDR1 DFQATT and CDR2 SNEGSKA (reference sequence). The CDR3 length is 11 residues. The CDR3 region is CSARENTEAFF. CDR3 nucleotide sequence: TGCAGTGCTAGGGAGAACACTGAAGCTTTCTTT.

V and J are TRBV19 and TRBJ2-2; 10 nucleotides agree with TRBD2. Germline V CDR1 and CDR2: LNHDA, SQIVND (reference sequence). This CDR3 spans 14 amino acids. The V and J ends lost 9 bases and 2 bases, in that order; junction bases with no gene match: 3. The chain's CDR3 is CASRTSGNTGELFF. The DNA for the CDR3 is TGTGCCAGCCGGACTAGCGGTAACACCGGGGAGCTGTTTTTT.

On this clone: Germline and junction disagree at one end, which may indicate a read error. Other DNA sequences from this sample encode an identical CDR3 as well. The rearrangement links TRBV5-1 to TRBJ2-5; possibly TRBD2 for D (6 bases). CDR1 and CDR2 (germline): SGHRS, YFSETQ. This CDR3 has 15 amino acids. The CDR3, as DNA: TGCGCCAGTAGCTTGGGCGGGACGGAAGAAGAGACCCAGTACTTC. Translating gives CASSLGGTEEETQYF.

The V call is TRBV10-3, the J call TRBJ2-3; D not resolved. The ends were cut back, 4 bases at V and 1 base at J, with 9 bases in the middle. Germline values: CDR1 ENHRY, CDR2 SYGVKD. The CDR3 extends over 14 amino acids. In DNA, the CDR3 is TGTGCCATCAGTGTGGCGGCCGGCACAGATACGCAGTATTTT. Residues: CAISVAAGTDTQYF.

This sequence joins TRBV11-2 and TRBJ2-7; 7 nucleotides agree with TRBD2. Germline loops: CDR1 SGHAT, CDR2 FQNNGV. The V segment lost 6 bases and the J segment 5 bases; nucleotides outside the gene matches: 13. The CDR3 runs to 15 residues. The CDR3 DNA reads TGTGCCAGCAGTTTTCGTCGACTAGCCGCCAACGAGCAGTACTTC. It is translated as CASSFRRLAANEQYF.

CDR3 bases: TGTGCCAGCAGTGAAACTGGGGGTGTATTAGATACGCAGTATTTT. Protein sequence: CASSETGGVLDTQYF. The V gene is TRBV2, the J gene TRBJ2-3; D may correspond to TRBD1 or TRBD2 (5 bases each). V was shortened by 2 bases and J by 5 bases, with 14 bases between the two germline ends. This CDR3 has 15 amino acids. Germline V gives CDR1 SNHLY, CDR2 FYNNEI.

This clone was seen a single time. Other DNA variants within this sample encode the same CDR3. The rearrangement uses TRBV4-1 and TRBJ1-3; 7 bases fit TRBD1. After removal of 1 base from V and 4 bases from J, the junction contained 7 bases not matched to a gene. The length of the CDR3 is 16 residues. Germline assignment: CDR1 MGHRA and CDR2 YSYEKL. In DNA form, the CDR3 reads TGCGCCAGCAGCCAAGTCGGCAGGGGGATAGGAAACACCATATATTTT. Protein product: CASSQVGRGIGNTIYF.

The chain couples TRBV7-9 to TRBJ2-4; 7 nucleotides match TRBD1. The CDR3 is 14 amino acids. Germline trimming cut 7 bases from V and 4 bases from J; bases unmatched to any gene: 7. CDR1 is SEHNR, CDR2 FQNEAQ, per germline (reference sequence). Written as DNA, the CDR3 is TGTGCCAGCACGACAGGGCCGGATAAAAACATTCAGTACTTC. This sequence encodes CASTTGPDKNIQYF.

This clone was seen a single time. CDR3 sequence: CASSSQVEQFF. The CDR3 DNA reads TGTGCCAGCAGCTCTCAGGTTGAGCAGTTCTTC. The rearrangement uses TRBV5-4 and TRBJ2-1, with D uncertain. The CDR3 contains 11 residues. Trimming took off 3 bases at V and 9 bases at J, with 7 bases between the two ends. Per germline, CDR1 SGHNT and CDR2 YYREEE (reference sequence).

This clone was detected only once. This sequence joins TRBV6-5 and TRBJ2-1; TRBD2 agrees at 7 bases. V lost 7 bases to trimming and J lost 8 bases; unmatched junction nucleotides: 11. CDR1 is MNHEY, CDR2 SVGAGI, per germline. CDR3 length: 14 residues. The CDR3: CASMELARLDEQFF. CDR3 DNA: TGTGCCAGCATGGAACTAGCGAGACTGGATGAGCAGTTCTTC.

The CDR3 DNA reads TGCAGCGTTGGGAATGACAGGGAGAACACTGAAGCTTTCTTT. This encodes CSVGNDRENTEAFF. This chain links TRBV29-1 with TRBJ1-1; 7 bases map to TRBD1. The CDR3 is made up of 14 amino acids. J lost 1 base, V lost 4 bases, and 6 bases had no gene match. The germline gives CDR1 SQVTM, CDR2 ANQGSEA.

The chain is built from TRBV5-6 and TRBJ1-6; possible D gene TRBD1, 5 bases. Germline loops: CDR1 SGHDT, CDR2 YYEEEE. The V end lost 4 bases, the J end lost 0 bases, and 14 bases lay between the germline ends. CDR3 size: 17 residues. The CDR3 nucleotides read TGTGCCAGCAGCCCTAGAGGGGTCGGCTCCTATAATTCACCCCTCCACTTT. Its translation is CASSPRGVGSYNSPLHF.

The rearrangement joins TRBV7-9 to TRBJ1-4; possibly TRBD1 for D (6 bases). The CDR3 is 16 residues long. V was cut by 3 bases and J by 0 bases, with 11 bases left in between. Per germline, CDR1 SEHNR and CDR2 FQNEAQ (reference sequence). The CDR3 coding sequence is TGTGCCAGCAGCTTGGACAGCCTAGCAACTAATGAAAAACTGTTTTTT. This sequence encodes CASSLDSLATNEKLFF.

The chain has TRBV12-5 and TRBJ2-5; TRBD1 matches at 7 bases. The CDR3 spans 14 residues. Germline V gene data show CDR1 as LGHNT and CDR2 as FRNRAP. V gave up 1 base and J gave up 5 bases; unmatched junction bases: 4. The CDR3 DNA sequence: TGTGCTAGTGGTTTGGGACAGGGATGGGAGACCCAGTACTTC. Translated: CASGLGQGWETQYF.

This chain links TRBV27 with TRBJ2-1; TRBD1 matches at 12 bases. The J segment lost 10 bases and the V segment lost 5 bases, leaving 6 bases of the junction unmatched. The CDR3 is 14 amino acids. CDR1 MNHEY and CDR2 SMNVEV come from the germline V gene (reference sequence). The CDR3 nucleotides are TGTGCCAGCAGTGAGGGACAGGGGGCTAGGGAGCAGTTCTTC. This codes for CASSEGQGAREQFF.

This rearrangement joins TRBV5-4 to TRBJ2-5, with D unresolved. CDR3 length equals 14 residues. Germline V gene sequence: CDR1 SGHNT, CDR2 YYREEE (reference sequence). V lost 4 bases and J 1 base, leaving 11 bases between the germline ends. CDR3 sequence reads: CASSLKDGQETQYF. CDR3 nucleotide sequence: TGTGCCAGCAGCCTCAAAGATGGCCAAGAGACCCAGTACTTC.